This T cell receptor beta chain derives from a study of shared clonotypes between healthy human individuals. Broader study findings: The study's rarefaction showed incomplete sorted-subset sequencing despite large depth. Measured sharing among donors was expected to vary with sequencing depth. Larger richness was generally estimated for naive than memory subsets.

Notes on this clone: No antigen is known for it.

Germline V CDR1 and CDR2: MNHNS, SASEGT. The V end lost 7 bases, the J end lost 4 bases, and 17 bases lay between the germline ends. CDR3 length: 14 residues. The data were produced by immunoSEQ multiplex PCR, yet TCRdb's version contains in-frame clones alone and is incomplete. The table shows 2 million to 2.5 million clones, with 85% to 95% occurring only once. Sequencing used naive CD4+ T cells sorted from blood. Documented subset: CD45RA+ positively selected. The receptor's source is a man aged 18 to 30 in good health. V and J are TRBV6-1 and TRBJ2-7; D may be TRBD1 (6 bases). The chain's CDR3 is CASNAGTTAYEQYF. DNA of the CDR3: TGTGCCAGCAACGCCGGGACAACGGCTTACGAGCAGTACTTC.